Sequencing of this T cell receptor (beta chain) was carried out in a study of HIV-infected children after antiretroviral therapy interruption. Study-wide findings and caveats: Naive CD4+ CDR3 sharing between time points fell after interruption began.

The sample's treatment: PENTA 11 planned treatment interruption arm or continuous ART arm. CDR1 and CDR2 from the germline V gene are DFQATT and SNEGSKA (reference sequence). CDR3 length: 15 amino acids. The trim removed 3 bases at V and 0 bases at J, leaving 8 bases unmatched. Many counts were recorded for this clonotype. Its antigen remains unidentified. RNA-based 3' RACE libraries used unique molecular identifiers. Each CDR3 protein gets one entry after TCRdb re-called the 3' RACE reads with MiXCR. The sample has 14,000 to 15,000 distinct CDR3 sequences, about 3% seen once. Source: CD45RO+ CD8+ T cells from PBMCs, pooled from several time points, taken from a donor given antiretroviral therapy, either interrupted or continuous. Noted subset: memory CD8+ CD45RO+ CD45RA- T cells. J is TRBJ2-7 and V is TRBV20-1; 7 bases fit TRBD1. The source of this sequence is a pool of human donors with HIV. Written as DNA, the CDR3 is TGCAGTGCTAGGGAACCGACAGGGCCCTCCTACGAGCAGTACTTC. Translated: CSAREPTGPSYEQYF.